The source of this TCR beta chain is a study of blood T cell repertoires in COVID-19. Study information: T cells, B-cell-depleted T cells, or PBMCs provided the cDNA or gDNA that served as material.

Methods used by the authors: The assay estimated nucleated cells by amplifying reference gene primers. Profiling relied on immunoSEQ multiplex PCR, and the TCRdb table lists in-frame clones only, not all of them. Clonal size and the V and J genes are those of that table, whereas D and trimming came from the DNA. The table shows fewer than 95,000 clones, with about 89% occurring only once. J lost 8 bases, V lost 4 bases, and 5 bases had no gene match. Germline V gives CDR1 SGHRS, CDR2 YFSETQ. The CDR3 sequence is 13 residues long. The receptor comes from a man aged 50 to 60 with acute or convalescent COVID-19. Input material: peripheral blood. The J gene is TRBJ1-1, the V gene TRBV5-1; TRBD1 matches 10 bases. The CDR3 loop reads CASSTGTGVEAFF. DNA of the CDR3: TGCGCCAGCAGCACGGGGACAGGGGTCGAAGCTTTCTTT.